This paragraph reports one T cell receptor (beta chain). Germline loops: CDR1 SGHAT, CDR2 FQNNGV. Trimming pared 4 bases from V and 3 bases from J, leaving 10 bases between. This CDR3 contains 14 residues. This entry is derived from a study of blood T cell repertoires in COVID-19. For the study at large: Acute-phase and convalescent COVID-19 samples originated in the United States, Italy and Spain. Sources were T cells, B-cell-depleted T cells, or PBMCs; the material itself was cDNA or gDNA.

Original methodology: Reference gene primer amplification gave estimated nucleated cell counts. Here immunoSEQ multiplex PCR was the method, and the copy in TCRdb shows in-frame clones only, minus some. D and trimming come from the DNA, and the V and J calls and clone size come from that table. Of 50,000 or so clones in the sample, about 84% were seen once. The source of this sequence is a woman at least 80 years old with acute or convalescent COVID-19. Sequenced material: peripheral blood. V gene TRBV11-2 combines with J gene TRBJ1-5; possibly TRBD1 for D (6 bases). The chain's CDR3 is CASSSGQFNQPQHF. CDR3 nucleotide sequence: TGTGCCAGCAGCTCCGGACAGTTCAATCAGCCCCAGCATTTT. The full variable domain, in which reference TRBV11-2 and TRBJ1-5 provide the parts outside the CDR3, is EAGVAQSPRYKIIEKRQSVAFWCNPISGHATLYWYQQILGQGPKLLIQFQNNGVVDDSQLPKDRFSAERLKGVDSTLKIQPAKLEDSAVYLCASSSGQFNQPQHFGDGTRLSIL.